Shown below are 22 T cell receptor beta chains from a single sample sequenced in a study of OX40 agonist ivuxolimab in advanced cancers. The protocol was immunoSEQ multiplex PCR, while the TCRdb copy is restricted to in-frame clones and leaves out a portion. This table has about 110,000 clones, 90% appearing once. Sample: CD4+ or CD8+ T cells sorted from blood, taken in a trial of the OX40 agonist ivuxolimab. The source is an adult with an advanced solid tumor such as melanoma, head and neck, liver or kidney cancer.

This rearrangement joins TRBV5-4 to TRBJ1-1; D perhaps matches TRBD1 (6 bases). The CDR3 extends over 15 amino acids. Germline-derived CDR1 and CDR2 are SGHNT and YYREEE (reference sequence). The V end lost 3 bases, the J end lost 1 base, and 13 bases lay between the germline ends. The DNA for the CDR3 is TGTGCCAGCAGCTCTCACAGGGAATCGAACACTGAAGCTTTCTTT. Protein: CASSSHRESNTEAFF.

The chain recombines TRBV7-2 with TRBJ1-2; TRBD1 matches at 8 bases. The V gene's germline CDR1 is SGHTA and CDR2 FQGNSA. The CDR3 runs 14 residues. V gave up 5 bases and J gave up 2 bases; unmatched junction bases: 4. The CDR3 nucleotides are TGTGCCAGCAGCAATAGACAGGGGAACTATGGCTACACCTTC. Encoded protein: CASSNRQGNYGYTF.

CDR3 sequence: CSARLNTEAFF. The CDR3 DNA reads TGCAGTGCTCGCCTGAACACTGAAGCTTTCTTT. The gene calls are TRBV20-1 and TRBJ1-1; unclear D gene. Germline-derived CDR1 and CDR2 are DFQATT and SNEGSKA (reference sequence). CDR3 size: 11 residues. The germline V and J ends were trimmed by 5 bases and 0 bases, with 4 bases remaining between them.

The rearrangement joins TRBV19 to TRBJ1-2; D is perhaps TRBD1 (6 bases). Trimming shortened V by 2 bases and J by 0 bases, and 10 bases separated the two germline ends. This CDR3 is built from 15 residues. The germline gives CDR1 LNHDA, CDR2 SQIVND (reference sequence). This chain's CDR3 is CASSIRGGANYGYTF. DNA of the CDR3: TGTGCCAGTAGTATACGCGGGGGCGCTAACTATGGCTACACCTTC.

The V and J genes are TRBV9 and TRBJ1-2; no clear D. CDR1 SGDLS and CDR2 YYNGEE come from the germline V gene. The CDR3 extends over 17 amino acids. The ends were cut back, 5 bases at V and 3 bases at J, with 23 bases in the middle. The CDR3 spells CASREMTSMVRDYGYTF. The CDR3 DNA sequence: TGTGCCAGCAGAGAGATGACCAGCATGGTTCGAGACTATGGCTACACCTTC.

The J gene is TRBJ2-7, the V gene TRBV7-2, with D hard to call. V lost 1 base to trimming and J lost 2 bases, with 6 bases between them. Looked up from germline, CDR1 is SGHTA and CDR2 is FQGNSA. The CDR3 consists of 13 residues. The CDR3 DNA reads TGTGCCAGCAGCTTAGGTAATACCTACGAGCAGTACTTC. Translating gives CASSLGNTYEQYF.

This clone has a single count. The chain combines TRBV7-2 with TRBJ1-2, with D possibly matching TRBD1 (6 bases). Trimming stripped 11 bases from V and 4 bases from J, with 17 bases between. This CDR3 contains 13 residues. Germline lookup yields CDR1 SGHTA and CDR2 FQGNSA. The CDR3 loop reads CAARRGVVYGYTF. As DNA, the CDR3 is TGTGCCGCCCGAAGGGGGGTCGTCTATGGCTACACCTTC.

This clone was seen once. This chain joins TRBV5-4 and TRBJ2-5, with unresolved D. V lost 4 bases and J 4 bases, leaving 5 bases between the germline ends. In germline, CDR1 is SGHNT, CDR2 YYREEE (reference sequence). This CDR3 spans 11 amino acids. CDR3 sequence: CASSPGETQYF. CDR3 coding DNA: TGTGCCAGCAGCCCCGGAGAGACCCAGTACTTC.

The chain employs TRBV19 and TRBJ2-1; TRBD1 matches at 11 bases. V lost 6 bases and J lost 1; bases outside the gene matches: 11. This CDR3 contains 18 residues. CDR1 is LNHDA and CDR2 is SQIVND in the germline V gene (reference sequence). The chain's CDR3 is CASSPPPGQGVSYNEQFF. The CDR3 nucleotides are TGTGCCAGTAGCCCGCCGCCGGGACAGGGGGTGTCCTACAATGAGCAGTTCTTC.

The chain joins TRBV11-3 to TRBJ2-7; either TRBD1 or TRBD2 may supply D (6 bases each). Germline V gene data show CDR1 as SGHNT and CDR2 as YENEEA. V lost 8 bases to trimming and J lost 5 bases, with 13 bases between them. The length of the CDR3 is 12 residues. CDR3 in DNA: TGTGCCAGCGGGGGGCTGGTTGACGAGCAGTACTTC. It encodes CASGGLVDEQYF.

The chain employs TRBV5-1 and TRBJ2-5; 8 bases fit TRBD1. The CDR3 runs 14 residues. Per germline, CDR1 SGHRS and CDR2 YFSETQ. Trimming took 1 base from V and 2 from J; bases not matched to a gene: 1. CDR3 region: CASSLTGGQETQYF. The CDR3 nucleotides read TGCGCCAGCAGCTTGACAGGGGGTCAAGAGACCCAGTACTTC.

The chain uses TRBV11-2 and TRBJ2-5, with 7 positions matching TRBD2. V lost 2 bases, J lost 5 bases, and 2 bases stayed unmatched. Germline V gene lookup returns CDR1 SGHAT and CDR2 FQNNGV. The CDR3 has 13 amino acids. CDR3 loop: CASSLWEGETQYF. In nucleotides, the CDR3 is TGTGCCAGCAGCTTATGGGAGGGTGAGACCCAGTACTTC.

The CDR3 sequence is CASSTQSGGARETQYF. In nucleotides, the CDR3 is TGTGCCAGCAGCACTCAAAGCGGGGGGGCGCGAGAGACCCAGTACTTC. The V gene is TRBV5-6, the J gene TRBJ2-5, with 10 bases aligning to TRBD2. V trimming: 4 bases; J trimming: 4 bases; junction bases outside the gene matches: 10. CDR1 SGHDT and CDR2 YYEEEE come from the germline V gene. The CDR3 runs 16 residues.

The chain combines TRBV7-3 with TRBJ2-5; 7 nucleotides agree with TRBD2. Germline V gene sequence: CDR1 SGHTA, CDR2 FQGTGA. V lost 0 bases to trimming and J lost 5 bases; unmatched junction nucleotides: 6. The CDR3 sequence is 15 residues long. CDR3 nucleotide sequence: TGTGCCAGCAGCTTAACGGCGGGGGTGTGGGAGACCCAGTACTTC. Translation: CASSLTAGVWETQYF. The whole variable domain, remainder taken from reference TRBV7-3 and TRBJ2-5, is GAGVSQTPSNKVTEKGKYVELRCDPISGHTALYWYRQSLGQGPEFLIYFQGTGAADDSGLPNDRFFAVRPEGSVSTLKIQRTERGDSAVYLCASSLTAGVWETQYFGPGTRLLVL.

J is TRBJ2-5 and V is TRBV20-1; D remains ambiguous. V was trimmed by 5 bases and J by 1 base, leaving 2 bases between them. CDR3 length: 10 amino acids. Germline CDR1 reads DFQATT; CDR2 reads SNEGSKA (reference sequence). CDR3: CSASQETQYF. The CDR3 DNA is TGCAGTGCTTCCCAAGAGACCCAGTACTTC.

CDR3 amino acids: CASSFRGSGGHQETQYF. The CDR3 DNA is TGTGCCAGCAGCTTTAGGGGTAGCGGGGGGCACCAAGAGACCCAGTACTTC. This sequence joins TRBV7-9 and TRBJ2-5; 10 positions match TRBD2. CDR3 size: 17 residues. J gave up 0 bases and V 3 bases, and 7 bases lay outside the gene matches. Germline V gene lookup returns CDR1 SEHNR and CDR2 FQNEAQ (reference sequence).

The gene calls are TRBV10-3 and TRBJ1-4, with no clear D. CDR3 length equals 14 residues. V gave up 0 bases and J gave up 8 bases, with 10 bases separating them. Germline values: CDR1 ENHRY, CDR2 SYGVKD. The CDR3 spells CAISESRDGEKLFF. As DNA, the CDR3 is TGTGCCATCAGTGAGTCGAGGGATGGGGAAAAACTGTTTTTT.

The J gene is TRBJ1-1, the V gene TRBV27, with 7 bases aligning to TRBD1. CDR1 is MNHEY and CDR2 is SMNVEV in the germline V gene (reference sequence). The CDR3 has 15 residues. V was clipped by 10 bases and J by 3 bases; unmatched bases: 14. In nucleotides, the CDR3 is TGTGCCACACGGGACAGAACCTCTGGGGACACTGAAGCTTTCTTT. Its protein product is CATRDRTSGDTEAFF.

The rearrangement links TRBV2 to TRBJ1-5, with TRBD1 identical over 7 bases. This CDR3 comprises 15 residues. V shed 4 bases, J shed 0 bases, and the junction held 3 bases outside the gene matches. The germline V gene encodes CDR1 SNHLY and CDR2 FYNNEI. This CDR3 reads CASSGRQGSNQPQHF. The CDR3 coding sequence is TGTGCCAGCAGTGGGAGACAGGGTAGCAATCAGCCCCAGCATTTT.

A few counts support this clone. V gene TRBV2 combines with J gene TRBJ1-5, with 7 nucleotides matching TRBD1. The CDR3 runs to 14 residues. V was clipped by 2 bases and J by 7 bases; unmatched bases: 5. Germline lookup yields CDR1 SNHLY and CDR2 FYNNEI. CDR3 DNA: TGTGCCAGCAGTGAATCAGGGGGTCCCCAGCCCCAGCATTTT. It specifies CASSESGGPQPQHF.

This clone appeared a few times. CDR3 DNA sequence: TGCGCCAGCAGCTTGACAGGGGGCGCATCTGGGGCCAACGTCCTGACTTTC. This translates into CASSLTGGASGANVLTF. This chain connects TRBV5-1 to TRBJ2-6; 9 positions agree with TRBD1. The CDR3 covers 17 residues. The J segment lost 1 base and the V segment lost 1 base, leaving 3 bases of the junction unmatched. Germline V gives CDR1 SGHRS, CDR2 YFSETQ.

The chain employs TRBV5-1 and TRBJ2-7; D is unclear. The germline CDR1 and CDR2 sequences are SGHRS and YFSETQ. The CDR3 runs to 14 residues. V was cut by 1 base and J by 2 bases, with 10 bases left in between. CDR3 protein: CASSLTRAPYEQYF. CDR3 DNA sequence: TGCGCCAGCAGCTTGACACGAGCTCCCTACGAGCAGTACTTC.